The clone carrying this T cell receptor (beta chain) has a count of ten or more. Its cognate antigen is unknown. This specimen belongs to a study of neurological immune-mediated disorders. Broader study findings: It was HTLV-1-associated myelopathy that showed the most TCR clonal expansion, while multiple sclerosis showed the least, falling below healthy controls.

MiXCR, run by TCRdb on the 5' RACE reads, gives a single entry per CDR3 protein. This table has about 50,000 distinct CDR3 sequences, approximately 11% appearing once. Time point specified: longitudinal time-point 1 (baseline). Sequenced sample: PBMCs. The sequence derives from a woman aged 35 to 49 in good health.

Here the CDR3 reads CASSYSKGGGYTF. Here the CDR3 DNA reads TGTGCCAGCAGTTACTCTAAGGGAGGAGGCTACACCTTC. V and J are TRBV6-5 and TRBJ1-2, with D hard to call. Between the trimmed V and J ends, which lost 0 bases and 8 bases, there was a span of 10 bases. CDR3 size: 13 residues. Germline V gene sequence: CDR1 MNHEY, CDR2 SVGAGI.